Below, 14 T cell receptor beta chains from the same sample are listed, as sequenced in a study of cytomegalovirus exposure and HLA in healthy donors. The primer mix had 60 Vbeta and 13 Jbeta primers. The table came from immunoSEQ multiplex PCR; TCRdb's copy has only in-frame clones and leaves some out. This sample carries roughly 220,000 clones, approximately 70% of them seen once, and the ten largest clones take about 3%. Sequencing used PBMCs. These receptors all come from a man in his forties in good health and CMV-seropositive.

The rearrangement links TRBV9 to TRBJ1-6, with a possible D match to TRBD1 (5 bases). V lost 3 bases to trimming and J lost 8 bases, with 12 bases between them. Germline V lookup: CDR1 SGDLS, CDR2 YYNGEE. The CDR3 consists of 14 residues. As DNA, the CDR3 is TGTGCCAGCAGCGCCCTGACAGATTATTCACCCCTCCACTTT. Its translation is CASSALTDYSPLHF.

The rearrangement uses TRBV28 and TRBJ1-2; no clear D. Per the germline V gene, CDR1 is MDHEN and CDR2 is SYDVKM. V lost 3 bases and J lost 4, with 6 bases in between. CDR3 size: 12 residues. This CDR3 reads CASSFGIYGYTF. The CDR3 nucleotides read TGTGCCAGCAGTTTCGGGATCTATGGCTACACCTTC.

This sequence joins TRBV9 and TRBJ1-3; D not certain. Trimming removed 0 bases from V and 8 bases from J, with 15 bases in between. The CDR3 is 15 residues long. Germline V gene sequence: CDR1 SGDLS, CDR2 YYNGEE. The CDR3 region is CASSVEPGITHTIYF. DNA of the CDR3: TGTGCCAGCAGCGTAGAGCCAGGCATCACCCACACCATATATTTT.

The chain has TRBV19 and TRBJ2-7; 8 bases align to TRBD2. V trimming: 7 bases; J trimming: 3 bases; junction bases outside the gene matches: 11. Germline V lookup: CDR1 LNHDA, CDR2 SQIVND (reference sequence). This CDR3 comprises 15 residues. This CDR3 reads CASTSTAGDHYEQYF. The CDR3 nucleotides are TGTGCCAGTACCTCCACAGCGGGGGATCACTACGAGCAGTACTTC.

The chain is built from TRBV18 and TRBJ1-5; 9 bases agree with TRBD1. With V trimmed by 4 bases and J by 2 bases, 15 bases remained unmatched. The CDR3 has 19 residues. Germline lookup yields CDR1 KGHSH and CDR2 LQKENI. The CDR3, as DNA: TGTGCCAGCTCACTGACGGACAGGGGCCGTACGTTAGGCAATCAGCCCCAGCATTTT. Translation gives CASSLTDRGRTLGNQPQHF.

This clone showed up just a few times. This chain joins TRBV2 and TRBJ1-1; 7 bases are a match to TRBD1. CDR3 length equals 17 residues. CDR1 and CDR2 from the germline V gene are SNHLY and FYNNEI. V dropped 5 bases and J dropped 4; count of bases not matched to a gene: 16. The CDR3 nucleotides are TGTGCCAGCAGTCCCACCGGGACAGCAATTCGAGGCACTGAAGCTTTCTTT. It encodes CASSPTGTAIRGTEAFF.

This clone was counted a single time. The chain couples TRBV19 to TRBJ1-1; D gene unclear. V shed 4 bases and J shed 11 bases, with 20 bases lying between them. Germline V CDR1 and CDR2: LNHDA, SQIVND (reference sequence). The CDR3 extends over 14 amino acids. CDR3 residues: CASSSRGRGFDAFF. The CDR3 DNA is TGTGCCAGTAGTAGCCGGGGAAGAGGGTTTGACGCTTTCTTT.

The table lists this clone with a few counts. The chain uses TRBV5-6 and TRBJ2-7; tentatively, D is TRBD2 (6 bases). Germline values: CDR1 SGHDT, CDR2 YYEEEE. Trimming removed 3 bases from V and 5 bases from J, with 15 bases in between. This CDR3 is 14 amino acids long. The DNA for the CDR3 is TGTGCCAGCAGCTCGGGAGCAGGTATACACGAGCAGTACTTC. As protein: CASSSGAGIHEQYF. Supplemented by reference TRBV5-6 and TRBJ2-7, the full variable domain reads DAGVTQSPTHLIKTRGQQVTLRCSPKSGHDTVSWYQQALGQGPQFIFQYYEEEERQRGNFPDRFSGHQFPNYSSELNVNALLLGDSALYLCASSSGAGIHEQYFGPGTRLTVT.

The V call is TRBV29-1, the J call TRBJ2-2; the match to TRBD1 covers 7 bases. This CDR3 comprises 15 residues. The V and J ends lost 5 bases and 1 base, in that order; junction bases with no gene match: 7. In germline, CDR1 is SQVTM, CDR2 ANQGSEA. The chain's CDR3 is CSVPGQAKNTGELFF. CDR3 in DNA: TGCAGCGTTCCCGGACAGGCGAAGAACACCGGGGAGCTGTTTTTT.

The chain uses TRBV4-1 and TRBJ2-3; 9 bases match TRBD1. The CDR3 is 16 amino acids. Trimming at V came to 3 bases and at J to 1 base, leaving 5 bases not matched to a gene. Germline loops: CDR1 MGHRA, CDR2 YSYEKL. DNA of the CDR3: TGCGCCAGCAGCCAGGACAGGGGTGAACGCACAGATACGCAGTATTTT. This codes for CASSQDRGERTDTQYF.

The chain uses TRBV6-1 and TRBJ1-4; 11 nucleotides line up with TRBD1. Germline values: CDR1 MNHNS, CDR2 SASEGT. CDR3 length equals 16 residues. With 1 base clipped from V and 7 bases from J, the junction kept 5 bases outside the gene matches. Here the CDR3 reads CASSEGGTGGGEKLFF. For the CDR3, the DNA is TGTGCCAGCAGTGAAGGGGGGACAGGGGGAGGTGAAAAACTGTTTTTT.

CDR3 residues: CASSQGGSSGGETQYF. The DNA for the CDR3 is TGTGCCAGCAGCCAAGGAGGGTCGTCCGGCGGGGAGACCCAGTACTTC. This sequence joins TRBV14 and TRBJ2-5, with a weak D call TRBD2 (5 bases). Germline V lookup: CDR1 SGHDN, CDR2 FVKESK. This CDR3 spans 16 amino acids. Trimming pared 1 base from V and 5 bases from J, leaving 17 bases between.

The gene calls are TRBV6-5 and TRBJ1-2; 8 bases align to TRBD1. J was trimmed by 8 bases and V by 5 bases; bases with no gene match: 13. The CDR3 extends over 15 amino acids. Germline V CDR1 and CDR2: MNHEY, SVGAGI. Here the CDR3 DNA reads TGTGCCAGCAGTGCCCCTCAACTGGGACAGGACGGCTACACCTTC. This gives the protein CASSAPQLGQDGYTF.

The V and J genes are TRBV29-1 and TRBJ1-3; D is unresolved. The germline V and J ends were trimmed by 4 bases and 2 bases, with 9 bases remaining between them. Germline values: CDR1 SQVTM, CDR2 ANQGSEA. The CDR3 runs 13 residues. This chain's CDR3 is CSVAARTGNTIYF. CDR3 in DNA: TGCAGCGTTGCGGCCAGGACTGGAAACACCATATATTTT.